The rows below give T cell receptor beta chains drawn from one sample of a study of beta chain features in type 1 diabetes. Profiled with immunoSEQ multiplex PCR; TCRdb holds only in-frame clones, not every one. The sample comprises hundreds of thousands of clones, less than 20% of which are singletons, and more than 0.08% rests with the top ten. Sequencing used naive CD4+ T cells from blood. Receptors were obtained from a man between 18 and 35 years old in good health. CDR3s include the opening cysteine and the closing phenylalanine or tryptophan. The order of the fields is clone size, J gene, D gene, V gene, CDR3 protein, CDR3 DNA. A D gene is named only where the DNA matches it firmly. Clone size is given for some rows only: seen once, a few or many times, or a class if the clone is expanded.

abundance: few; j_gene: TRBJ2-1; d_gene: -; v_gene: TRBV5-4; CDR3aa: CASSLYSGNEQFF; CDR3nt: TGTGCCAGCAGCTTGTACAGCGGCAATGAGCAGTTCTTC
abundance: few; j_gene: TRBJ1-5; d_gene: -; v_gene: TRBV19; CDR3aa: CASMTGDKSNQPQHF; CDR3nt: TGTGCCAGTATGACTGGGGACAAAAGCAATCAGCCCCAGCATTTT
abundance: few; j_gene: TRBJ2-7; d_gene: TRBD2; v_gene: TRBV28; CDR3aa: CASGLAGPYEQYF; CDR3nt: TGTGCCAGCGGATTAGCGGGGCCCTACGAGCAGTACTTC
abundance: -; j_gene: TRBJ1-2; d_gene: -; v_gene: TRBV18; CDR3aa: CASSPRQNYGYTF; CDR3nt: TGTGCCAGCTCACCGCGACAGAACTATGGCTACACCTTC
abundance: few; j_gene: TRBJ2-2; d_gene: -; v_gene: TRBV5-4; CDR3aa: CASRLQGNTGELFF; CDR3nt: TGTGCCAGCCGATTACAGGGGAACACCGGGGAGCTGTTTTTT
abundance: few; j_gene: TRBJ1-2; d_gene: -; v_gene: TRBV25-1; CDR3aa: CASSANREEYGYTF; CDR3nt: TGTGCCAGCAGTGCAAACAGGGAGGAATATGGCTACACCTTC
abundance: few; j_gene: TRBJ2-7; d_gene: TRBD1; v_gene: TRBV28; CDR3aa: CASSWTGTIYEQYF; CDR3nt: TGTGCCAGCAGCTGGACAGGGACAATCTACGAGCAGTACTTC
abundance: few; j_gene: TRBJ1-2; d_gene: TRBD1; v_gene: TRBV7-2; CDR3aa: CASRPLPTGNYGYTF; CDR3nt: TGTGCCAGCAGACCCTTGCCGACAGGGAACTATGGCTACACCTTC
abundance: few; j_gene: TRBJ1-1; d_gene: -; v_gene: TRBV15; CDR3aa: CATSRGGKISSVNTEAFF; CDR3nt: TGTGCCACCAGCAGAGGCGGAAAGATATCCTCTGTGAACACTGAAGCTTTCTTT
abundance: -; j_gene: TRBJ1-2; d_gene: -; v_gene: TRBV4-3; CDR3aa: CASSQDFQITYGYTF; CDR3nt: TGCGCCAGCAGCCAAGATTTTCAGATAACCTATGGCTACACCTTC
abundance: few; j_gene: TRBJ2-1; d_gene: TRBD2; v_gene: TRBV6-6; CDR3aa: CASKGTSGNNEQFF; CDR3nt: TGTGCCAGCAAGGGGACTAGCGGGAACAATGAGCAGTTCTTC
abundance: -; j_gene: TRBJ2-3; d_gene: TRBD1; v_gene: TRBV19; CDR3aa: CASTGTGGIDTQYF; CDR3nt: TGTGCCAGTACCGGGACAGGGGGTATAGATACGCAGTATTTT
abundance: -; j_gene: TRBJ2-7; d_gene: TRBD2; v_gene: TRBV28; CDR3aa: CASRGTSGSPSSYEQYF; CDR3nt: TGTGCCAGCAGGGGGACTAGCGGGAGTCCAAGCTCCTACGAGCAGTACTTC
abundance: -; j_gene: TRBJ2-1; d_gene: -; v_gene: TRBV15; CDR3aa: CATSRTTGSYNEQFF; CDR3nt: TGTGCCACCAGCCGAACTACGGGGTCCTACAATGAGCAGTTCTTC
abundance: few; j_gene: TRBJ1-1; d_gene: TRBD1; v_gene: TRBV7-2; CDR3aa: CASSLFRGPGTEAFF; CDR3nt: TGTGCCAGCAGCTTATTCAGGGGGCCAGGCACTGAAGCTTTCTTT
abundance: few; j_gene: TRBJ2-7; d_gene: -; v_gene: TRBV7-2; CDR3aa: CASSLAPHRTRYEQYF; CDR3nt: TGTGCCAGCAGCTTAGCTCCCCACAGGACCAGGTACGAGCAGTACTTC
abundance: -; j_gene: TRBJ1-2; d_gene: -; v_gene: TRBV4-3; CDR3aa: CASRQLGGGYGYTF; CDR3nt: TGCGCCAGCAGACAGCTAGGGGGGGGCTATGGCTACACCTTC
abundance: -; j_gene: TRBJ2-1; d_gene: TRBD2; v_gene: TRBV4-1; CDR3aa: CASSVLASKGRNEQFF; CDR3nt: TGCGCCAGCAGCGTACTAGCGTCAAAGGGGCGCAATGAGCAGTTCTTC
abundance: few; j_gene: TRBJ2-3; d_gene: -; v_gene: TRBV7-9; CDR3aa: CASSWQAPTDTQYF; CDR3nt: TGTGCCAGCAGCTGGCAGGCACCCACAGATACGCAGTATTTT
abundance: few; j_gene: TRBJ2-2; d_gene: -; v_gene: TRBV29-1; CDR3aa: CSVAQGTYTGELFF; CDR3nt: TGCAGCGTTGCCCAGGGGACCTACACCGGGGAGCTGTTTTTT
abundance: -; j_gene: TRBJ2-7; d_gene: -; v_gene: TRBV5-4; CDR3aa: CASSELTNNYEQYF; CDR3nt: TGTGCCAGCAGCGAACTGACAAATAACTACGAGCAGTACTTC
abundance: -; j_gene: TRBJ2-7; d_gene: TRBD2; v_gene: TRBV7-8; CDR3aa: CASSSQLPGGYEQYF; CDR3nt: TGTGCCAGCAGCTCCCAACTCCCGGGGGGTTACGAGCAGTACTTC
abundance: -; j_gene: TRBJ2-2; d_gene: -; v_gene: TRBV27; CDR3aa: CATGTANTGELFF; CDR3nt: TGTGCCACCGGGACGGCGAACACCGGGGAGCTGTTTTTT
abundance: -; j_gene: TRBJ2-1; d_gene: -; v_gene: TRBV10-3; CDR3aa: CAISERPTVYYEQFF; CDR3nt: TGTGCCATCAGTGAGAGGCCTACCGTATACTATGAGCAGTTCTTC
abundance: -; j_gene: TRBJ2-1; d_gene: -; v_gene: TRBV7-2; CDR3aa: CASSLNLIGNEQFF; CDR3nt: TGTGCCAGCAGCCTGAATCTTATCGGCAATGAGCAGTTCTTC
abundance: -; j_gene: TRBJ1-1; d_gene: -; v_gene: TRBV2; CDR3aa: CASSGEYTEAFF; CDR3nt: TGTGCCAGCAGTGGGGAATACACTGAAGCTTTCTTT
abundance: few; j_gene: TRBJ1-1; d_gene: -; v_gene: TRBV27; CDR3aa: CASSPTRVLGETEAFF; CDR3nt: TGTGCCAGCAGTCCCACAAGGGTCCTGGGGGAGACTGAAGCTTTCTTT
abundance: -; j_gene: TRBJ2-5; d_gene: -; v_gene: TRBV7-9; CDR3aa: CASSSHRETQYF; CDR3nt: TGTGCCAGCAGCTCCCACAGGGAGACCCAGTACTTC
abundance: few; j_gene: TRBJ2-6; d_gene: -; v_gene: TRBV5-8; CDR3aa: CASSLARISGANVLTF; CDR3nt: TGTGCCAGCAGCTTGGCGCGGATCTCTGGGGCCAACGTCCTGACTTTC
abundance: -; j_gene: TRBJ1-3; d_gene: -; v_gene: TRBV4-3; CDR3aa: CASSQGAMGSGNTIYF; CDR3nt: TGCGCCAGCAGCCAAGGAGCTATGGGGTCTGGAAACACCATATATTTT
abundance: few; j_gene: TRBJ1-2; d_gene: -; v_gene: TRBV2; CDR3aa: CASSPQTTNYGYTF; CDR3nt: TGTGCCAGCAGTCCACAAACTACTAACTATGGCTACACCTTC
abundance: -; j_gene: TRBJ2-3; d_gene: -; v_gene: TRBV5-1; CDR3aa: CASRRSLSRDTQYF; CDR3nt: TGCGCCAGCAGACGCAGCCTAAGCAGAGATACGCAGTATTTT
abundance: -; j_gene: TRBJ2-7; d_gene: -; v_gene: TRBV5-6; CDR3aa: CAGSWRTYEQYF; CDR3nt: TGTGCCGGCAGCTGGAGGACCTACGAGCAGTACTTC
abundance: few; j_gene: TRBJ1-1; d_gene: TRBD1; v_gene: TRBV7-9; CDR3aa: CASSLGDRAAFF; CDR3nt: TGTGCCAGCAGCTTAGGGGACAGGGCGGCTTTCTTT
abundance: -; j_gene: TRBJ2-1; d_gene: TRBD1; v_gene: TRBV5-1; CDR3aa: CASSLGQGTNNEQFF; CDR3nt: TGCGCCAGCAGCTTGGGACAGGGTACCAACAATGAGCAGTTCTTC
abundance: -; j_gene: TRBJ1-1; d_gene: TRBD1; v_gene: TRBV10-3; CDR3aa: CATRGLQGETNTEAFF; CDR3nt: TGTGCCACCAGGGGGCTACAGGGAGAAACGAACACTGAAGCTTTCTTT
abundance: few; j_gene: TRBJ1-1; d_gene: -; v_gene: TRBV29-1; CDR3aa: CSVARRADTEAFF; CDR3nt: TGCAGCGTTGCGAGGAGGGCAGACACTGAAGCTTTCTTT
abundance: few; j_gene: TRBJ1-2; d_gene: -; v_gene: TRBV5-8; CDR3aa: CASSLDQPLRANYGYTF; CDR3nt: TGTGCCAGCAGCTTGGACCAGCCCCTCAGAGCTAACTATGGCTACACCTTC
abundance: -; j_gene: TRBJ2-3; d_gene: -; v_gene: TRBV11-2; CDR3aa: CASSPSPLTQYF; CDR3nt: TGTGCCAGCAGCCCAAGCCCCCTTACGCAGTATTTT
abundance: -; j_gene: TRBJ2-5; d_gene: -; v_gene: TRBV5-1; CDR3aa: CASSFQGQETQYF; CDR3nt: TGCGCCAGCAGCTTCCAGGGCCAAGAGACCCAGTACTTC
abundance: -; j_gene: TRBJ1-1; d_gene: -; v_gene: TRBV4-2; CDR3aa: CASRRQVMNTEAFF; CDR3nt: TGTGCCAGCAGAAGACAGGTTATGAACACTGAAGCTTTCTTT
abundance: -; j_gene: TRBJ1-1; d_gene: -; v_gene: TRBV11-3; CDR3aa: CASSLRADAEAFF; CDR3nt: TGTGCCAGCAGCTTAAGGGCGGACGCTGAAGCTTTCTTT
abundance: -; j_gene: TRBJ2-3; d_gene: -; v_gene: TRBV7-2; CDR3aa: CASSLKVGRGYTQYF; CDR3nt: TGTGCCAGCAGCTTAAAGGTCGGCCGGGGATATACGCAGTATTTT
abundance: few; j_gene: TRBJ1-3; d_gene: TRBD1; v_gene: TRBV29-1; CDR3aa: CSVEGKGTGAGNTIYF; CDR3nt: TGCAGCGTTGAAGGAAAAGGGACAGGGGCTGGAAACACCATATATTTT
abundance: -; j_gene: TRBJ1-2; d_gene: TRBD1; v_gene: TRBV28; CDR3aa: CASSPPGQGLLRGYTF; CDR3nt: TGTGCCAGCAGTCCGCCGGGACAGGGATTGCTTAGGGGCTACACCTTC
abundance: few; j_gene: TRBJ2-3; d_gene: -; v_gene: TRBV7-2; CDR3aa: CASSGRGGVSTDTQYF; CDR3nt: TGTGCCAGCAGCGGAAGGGGGGGAGTGAGCACAGATACGCAGTATTTT
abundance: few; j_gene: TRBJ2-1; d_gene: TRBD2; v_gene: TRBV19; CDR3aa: CASSMGLGTSGSIEQFF; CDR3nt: TGTGCCAGTAGTATGGGTCTGGGGACTAGCGGGAGCATTGAGCAGTTCTTC
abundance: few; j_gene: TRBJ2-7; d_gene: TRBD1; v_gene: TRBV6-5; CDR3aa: CASSWRDRGHEQYF; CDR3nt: TGTGCCAGCAGTTGGAGGGACAGGGGACACGAGCAGTACTTC
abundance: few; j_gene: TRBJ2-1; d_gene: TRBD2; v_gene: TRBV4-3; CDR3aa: CASSQDERLAGPNEQFF; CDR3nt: TGCGCCAGCAGCCAAGATGAAAGACTAGCGGGGCCCAATGAGCAGTTCTTC
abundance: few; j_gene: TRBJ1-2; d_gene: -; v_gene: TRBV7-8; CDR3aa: CASSPPIWVAHGYTF; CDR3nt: TGTGCCAGCAGCCCACCAATTTGGGTAGCGCATGGCTACACCTTC
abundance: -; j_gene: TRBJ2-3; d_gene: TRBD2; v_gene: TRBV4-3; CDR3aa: CASSRLAGFSTDTQYF; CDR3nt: TGCGCCAGCAGCCGGCTAGCGGGGTTTAGCACAGATACGCAGTATTTT
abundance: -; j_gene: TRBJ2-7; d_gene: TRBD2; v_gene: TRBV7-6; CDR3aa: CASSSRTSGITYEQYF; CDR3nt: TGTGCCAGCAGCTCCCGGACTAGCGGGATAACCTACGAGCAGTACTTC